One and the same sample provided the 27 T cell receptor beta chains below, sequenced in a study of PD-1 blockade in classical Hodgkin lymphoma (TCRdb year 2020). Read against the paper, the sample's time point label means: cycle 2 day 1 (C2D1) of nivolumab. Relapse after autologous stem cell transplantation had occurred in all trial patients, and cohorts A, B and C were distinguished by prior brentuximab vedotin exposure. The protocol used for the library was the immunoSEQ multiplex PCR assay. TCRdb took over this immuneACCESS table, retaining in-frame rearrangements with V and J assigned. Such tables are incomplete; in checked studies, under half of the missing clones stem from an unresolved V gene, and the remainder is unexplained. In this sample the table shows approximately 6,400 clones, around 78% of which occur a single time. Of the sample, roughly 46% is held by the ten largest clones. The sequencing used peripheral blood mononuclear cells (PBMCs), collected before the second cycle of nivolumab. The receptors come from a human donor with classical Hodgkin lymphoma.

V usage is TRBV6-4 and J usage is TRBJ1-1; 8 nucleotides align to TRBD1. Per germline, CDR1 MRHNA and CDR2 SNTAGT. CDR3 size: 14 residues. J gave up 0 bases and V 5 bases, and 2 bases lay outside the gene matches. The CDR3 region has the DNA TGTGCCAGCAGTCCAGGGGGCGTGAACACTGAAGCTTTCTTT. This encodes CASSPGGVNTEAFF.

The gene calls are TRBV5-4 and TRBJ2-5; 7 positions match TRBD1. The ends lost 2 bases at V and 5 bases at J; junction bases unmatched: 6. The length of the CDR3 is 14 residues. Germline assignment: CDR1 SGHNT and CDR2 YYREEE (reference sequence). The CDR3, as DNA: TGTGCCAGCAGCTTTGACAGGGTATTGGAGACCCAGTACTTC. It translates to CASSFDRVLETQYF.

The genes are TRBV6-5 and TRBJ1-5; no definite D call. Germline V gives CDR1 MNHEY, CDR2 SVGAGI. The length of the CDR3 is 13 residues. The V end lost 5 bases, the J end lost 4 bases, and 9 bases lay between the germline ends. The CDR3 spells CASSPGKNQPQHF. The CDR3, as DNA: TGTGCCAGCAGTCCCGGTAAAAATCAGCCCCAGCATTTT.

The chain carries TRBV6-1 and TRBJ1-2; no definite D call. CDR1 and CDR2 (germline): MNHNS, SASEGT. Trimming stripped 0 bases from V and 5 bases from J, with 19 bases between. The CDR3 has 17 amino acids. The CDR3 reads CASSEARGGAGRYGYTF. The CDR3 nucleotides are TGTGCCAGCAGTGAAGCAAGAGGAGGCGCAGGAAGGTATGGCTACACCTTC.

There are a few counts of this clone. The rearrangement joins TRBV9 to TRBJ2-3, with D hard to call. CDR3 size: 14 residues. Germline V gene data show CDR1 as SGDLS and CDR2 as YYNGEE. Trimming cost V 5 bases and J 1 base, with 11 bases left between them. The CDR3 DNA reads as TGTGCCAGCAGGGTCAGCGATGGCACAGATACGCAGTATTTT. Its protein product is CASRVSDGTDTQYF.

CDR3 nucleotide sequence: TGTGCCAGCAGACTCCTTGGGACAGGGAACGAGCAGTACTTC. This encodes CASRLLGTGNEQYF. The J gene is TRBJ2-7, the V gene TRBV28; TRBD1 agrees at 9 bases. The V gene's germline CDR1 is MDHEN and CDR2 SYDVKM. Trimming removed 6 bases from V and 5 bases from J; junction bases left unmatched: 8. This CDR3 is 14 amino acids long.

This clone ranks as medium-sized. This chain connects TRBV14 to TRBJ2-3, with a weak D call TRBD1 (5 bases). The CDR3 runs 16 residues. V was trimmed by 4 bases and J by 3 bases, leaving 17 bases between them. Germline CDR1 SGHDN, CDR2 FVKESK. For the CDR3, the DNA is TGTGCCAGCAGCCCTTGGGTAGGGGATGGAACAGATACGCAGTATTTT. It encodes CASSPWVGDGTDTQYF.

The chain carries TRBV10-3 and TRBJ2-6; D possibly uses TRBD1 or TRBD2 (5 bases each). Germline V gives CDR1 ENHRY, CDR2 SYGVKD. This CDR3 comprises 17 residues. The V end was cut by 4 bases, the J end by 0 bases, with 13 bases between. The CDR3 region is CAISARDGYSGANVLTF. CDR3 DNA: TGTGCCATCAGTGCAAGGGACGGCTACTCTGGGGCCAACGTCCTGACTTTC.

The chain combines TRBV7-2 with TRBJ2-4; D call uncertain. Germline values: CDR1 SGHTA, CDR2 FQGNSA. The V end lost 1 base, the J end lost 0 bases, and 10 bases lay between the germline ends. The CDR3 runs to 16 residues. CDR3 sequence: CASSLVSGLAKNIQYF. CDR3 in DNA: TGTGCCAGCAGCTTAGTCTCTGGGTTAGCCAAAAACATTCAGTACTTC.

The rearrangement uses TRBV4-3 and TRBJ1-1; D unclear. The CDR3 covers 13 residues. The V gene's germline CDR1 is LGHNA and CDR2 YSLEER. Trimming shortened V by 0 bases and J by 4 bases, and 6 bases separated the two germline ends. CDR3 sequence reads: CASSQDPVTEAFF. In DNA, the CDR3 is TGCGCCAGCAGCCAAGATCCCGTCACTGAAGCTTTCTTT.

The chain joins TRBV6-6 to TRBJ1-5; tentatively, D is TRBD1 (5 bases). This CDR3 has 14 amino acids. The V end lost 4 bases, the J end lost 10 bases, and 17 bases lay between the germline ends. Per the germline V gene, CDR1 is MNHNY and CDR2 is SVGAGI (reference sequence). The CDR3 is CASSSGGGTYPQHF. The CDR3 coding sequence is TGTGCCAGCAGTTCCGGGGGAGGGACCTATCCCCAGCATTTT.

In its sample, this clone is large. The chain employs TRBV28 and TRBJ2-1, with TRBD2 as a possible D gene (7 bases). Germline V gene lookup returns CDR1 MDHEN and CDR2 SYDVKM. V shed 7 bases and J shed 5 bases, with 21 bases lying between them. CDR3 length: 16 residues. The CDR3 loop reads CASIKRGGYADNEQFF. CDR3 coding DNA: TGTGCCAGCATTAAGAGGGGGGGTTATGCCGACAATGAGCAGTTCTTC.

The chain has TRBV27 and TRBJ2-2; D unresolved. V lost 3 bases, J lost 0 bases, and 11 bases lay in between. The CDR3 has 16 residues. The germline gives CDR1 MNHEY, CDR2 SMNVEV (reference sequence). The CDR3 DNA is TGTGCCAGCAGTTTCGGCAGGACCCCGAACACCGGGGAGCTGTTTTTT. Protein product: CASSFGRTPNTGELFF.

CDR3 region: CASSLQGENTEAFF. CDR3 coding DNA: TGTGCCAGCAGTCTTCAGGGGGAGAACACTGAAGCTTTCTTT. V and J are TRBV2 and TRBJ1-1; the match to TRBD1 covers 7 bases. Germline V CDR1 and CDR2: SNHLY, FYNNEI. This CDR3 has 14 residues. The trim removed 5 bases at V and 1 base at J, leaving 4 bases unmatched.

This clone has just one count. This CDR3 reads CASSYSLDRVAEAFF. The CDR3 nucleotides are TGTGCCAGCAGTTACTCGTTGGACAGGGTCGCTGAAGCTTTCTTT. The chain couples TRBV6-5 to TRBJ1-1, with 8 bases identical to TRBD1. After removal of 0 bases from V and 6 bases from J, the junction contained 6 bases not matched to a gene. Per germline, CDR1 MNHEY and CDR2 SVGAGI. This CDR3 spans 15 amino acids.

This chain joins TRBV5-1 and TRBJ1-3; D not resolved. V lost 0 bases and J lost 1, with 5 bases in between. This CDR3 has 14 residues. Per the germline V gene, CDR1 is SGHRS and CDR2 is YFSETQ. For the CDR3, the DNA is TGCGCCAGCAGCTTGGGACAATCTGGAAACACCATATATTTT. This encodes CASSLGQSGNTIYF.

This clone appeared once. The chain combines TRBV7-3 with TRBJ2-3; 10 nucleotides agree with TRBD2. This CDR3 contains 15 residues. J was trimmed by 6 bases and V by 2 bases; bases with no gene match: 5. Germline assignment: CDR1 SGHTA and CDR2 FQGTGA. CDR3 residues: CASSLSSGGRDTQYF. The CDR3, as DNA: TGTGCCAGCAGCTTATCTAGCGGGGGACGGGATACGCAGTATTTT.

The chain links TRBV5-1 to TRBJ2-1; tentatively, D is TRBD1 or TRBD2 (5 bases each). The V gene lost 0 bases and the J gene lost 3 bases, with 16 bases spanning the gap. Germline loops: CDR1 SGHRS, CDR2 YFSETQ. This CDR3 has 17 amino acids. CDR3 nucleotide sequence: TGCGCCAGCAGCTTGGTACCGGGGCAGGGCATCTACAATGAGCAGTTCTTC. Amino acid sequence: CASSLVPGQGIYNEQFF.

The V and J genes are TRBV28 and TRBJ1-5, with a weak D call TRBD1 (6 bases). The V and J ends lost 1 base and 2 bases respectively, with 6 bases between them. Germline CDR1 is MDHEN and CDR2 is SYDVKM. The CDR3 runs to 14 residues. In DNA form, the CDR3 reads TGTGCCAGCAGTTTATACAGGGGCAATCAGCCCCAGCATTTT. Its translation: CASSLYRGNQPQHF.

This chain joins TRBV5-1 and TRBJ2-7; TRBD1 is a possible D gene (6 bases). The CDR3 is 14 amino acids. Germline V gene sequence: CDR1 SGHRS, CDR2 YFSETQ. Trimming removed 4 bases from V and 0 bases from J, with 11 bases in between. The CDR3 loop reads CASSTGQSSYEQYF. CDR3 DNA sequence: TGCGCCAGCAGCACCGGACAGAGCTCCTACGAGCAGTACTTC.

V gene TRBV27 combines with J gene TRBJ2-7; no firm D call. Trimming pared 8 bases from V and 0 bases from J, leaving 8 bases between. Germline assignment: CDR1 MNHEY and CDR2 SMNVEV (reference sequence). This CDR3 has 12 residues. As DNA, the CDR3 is TGTGCCAGCTTTTCTAGCTCCTACGAGCAGTACTTC. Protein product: CASFSSSYEQYF.

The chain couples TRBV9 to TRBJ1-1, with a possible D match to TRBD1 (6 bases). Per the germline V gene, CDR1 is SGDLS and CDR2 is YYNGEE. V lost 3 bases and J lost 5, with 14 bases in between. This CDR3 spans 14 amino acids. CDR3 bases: TGTGCCAGCAGCGGCCCACAGGGTTATACTGAAGCTTTCTTT. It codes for CASSGPQGYTEAFF.

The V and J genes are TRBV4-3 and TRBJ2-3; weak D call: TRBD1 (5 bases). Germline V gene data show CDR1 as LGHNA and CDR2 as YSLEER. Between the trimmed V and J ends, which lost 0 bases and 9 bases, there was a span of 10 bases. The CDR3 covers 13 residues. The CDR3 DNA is TGCGCCAGCAGCCAAGATAGGGGAATCACGCAGTATTTT. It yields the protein CASSQDRGITQYF.

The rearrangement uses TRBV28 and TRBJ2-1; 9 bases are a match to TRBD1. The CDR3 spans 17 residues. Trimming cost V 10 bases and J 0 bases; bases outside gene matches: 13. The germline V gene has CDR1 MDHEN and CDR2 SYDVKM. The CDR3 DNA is TGTGCCACCAGGGGACAGGGAAAAGGCAACTCCTACAATGAGCAGTTCTTC. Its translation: CATRGQGKGNSYNEQFF. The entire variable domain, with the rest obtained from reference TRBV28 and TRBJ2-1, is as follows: DVKVTQSSRYLVKRTGEKVFLECVQDMDHENMFWYRQDPGLGLRLIYFSYDVKMKEKGDIPEGYSVSREKKERFSLILESASTNQTSMYLCATRGQGKGNSYNEQFFGPGTRLTVL.

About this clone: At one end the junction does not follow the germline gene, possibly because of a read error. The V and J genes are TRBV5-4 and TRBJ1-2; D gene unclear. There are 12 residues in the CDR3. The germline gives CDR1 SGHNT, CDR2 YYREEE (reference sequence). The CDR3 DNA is TGTGTCAGCAGTACATCAAACATTGGCTACACCTTC. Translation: CVSSTSNIGYTF.

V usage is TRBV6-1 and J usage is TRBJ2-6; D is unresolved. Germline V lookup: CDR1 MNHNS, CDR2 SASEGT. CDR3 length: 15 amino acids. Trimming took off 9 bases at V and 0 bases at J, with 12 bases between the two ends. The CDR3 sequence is CASRAVSSGANVLTF. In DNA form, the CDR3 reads TGTGCCAGTCGGGCCGTTAGCTCTGGGGCCAACGTCCTGACTTTC.

This CDR3 is CASSLERLAGNNEQFF. The CDR3 nucleotides are TGTGCCAGCAGCTTAGAAAGACTAGCGGGCAACAATGAGCAGTTCTTC. The chain employs TRBV11-2 and TRBJ2-1, with 10 bases aligning to TRBD2. Germline lookup yields CDR1 SGHAT and CDR2 FQNNGV. The CDR3 contains 16 residues. The V gene end was trimmed by 0 bases and the J gene end by 5 bases; junction bases not matched to a gene: 4.